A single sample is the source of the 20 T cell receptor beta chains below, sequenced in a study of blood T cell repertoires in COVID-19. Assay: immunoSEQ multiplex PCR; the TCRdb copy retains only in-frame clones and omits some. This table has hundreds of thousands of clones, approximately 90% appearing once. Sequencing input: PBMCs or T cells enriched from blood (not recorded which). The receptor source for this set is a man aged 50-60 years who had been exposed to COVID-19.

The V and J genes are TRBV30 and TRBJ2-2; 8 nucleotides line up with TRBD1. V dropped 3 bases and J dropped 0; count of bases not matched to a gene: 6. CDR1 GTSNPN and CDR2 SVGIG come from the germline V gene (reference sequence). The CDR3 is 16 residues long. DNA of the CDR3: TGTGCCTGGAGGAGAGTGGACAGGGCGAACACCGGGGAGCTGTTTTTT. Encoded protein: CAWRRVDRANTGELFF. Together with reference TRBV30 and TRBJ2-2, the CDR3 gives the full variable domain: SQTIHQWPATLVQPVGSPLSLECTVEGTSNPNLYWYRQAAGRGLQLLFYSVGIGQISSEVPQNLSASRPQDRQFILSSKKLLLSDSGFYLCAWRRVDRANTGELFFGEGSRLTVL.

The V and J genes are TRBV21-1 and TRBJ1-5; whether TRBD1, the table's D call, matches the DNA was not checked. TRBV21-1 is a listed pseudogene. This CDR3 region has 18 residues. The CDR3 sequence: CASSLVRQGRMSNQPQHF. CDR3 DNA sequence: TGTGCCAGCAGCCTAGTTCGACAGGGAAGAATGAGCAATCAGCCCCAGCATTTT.

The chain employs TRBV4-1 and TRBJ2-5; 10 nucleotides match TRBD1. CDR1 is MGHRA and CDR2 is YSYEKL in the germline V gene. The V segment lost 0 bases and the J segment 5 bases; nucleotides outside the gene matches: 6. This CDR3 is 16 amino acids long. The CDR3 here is CASSQDVTGGAETQYF. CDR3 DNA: TGCGCCAGCAGCCAAGATGTGACAGGGGGCGCGGAGACCCAGTACTTC.

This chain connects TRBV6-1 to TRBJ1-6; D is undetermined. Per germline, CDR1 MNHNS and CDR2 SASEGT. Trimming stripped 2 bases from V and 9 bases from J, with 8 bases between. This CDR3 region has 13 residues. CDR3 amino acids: CASSELAGSPLHF. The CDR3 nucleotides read TGTGCCAGCAGTGAACTGGCAGGTTCACCCCTCCACTTT.

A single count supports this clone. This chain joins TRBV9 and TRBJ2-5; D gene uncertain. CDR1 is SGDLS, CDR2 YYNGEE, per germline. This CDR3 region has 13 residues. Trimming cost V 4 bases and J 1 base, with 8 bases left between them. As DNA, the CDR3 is TGTGCCAGCAGCACCGGTAGCCAAGAGACCCAGTACTTC. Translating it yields CASSTGSQETQYF.

The chain's CDR3 is CASSPGRSYNEQFF. The CDR3 bases are TGTGCCAGCAGCCCCGGTCGGTCCTACAATGAGCAGTTCTTC. This sequence joins TRBV7-3 and TRBJ2-1; D not resolved. V lost 5 bases and J 1 base, leaving 9 bases between the germline ends. The CDR3 spans 14 residues. CDR1 SGHTA and CDR2 FQGTGA come from the germline V gene.

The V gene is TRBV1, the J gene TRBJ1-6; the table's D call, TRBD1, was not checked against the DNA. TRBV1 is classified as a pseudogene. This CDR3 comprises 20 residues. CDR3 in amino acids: CTSSQWTGDRLIEGNSPLHF. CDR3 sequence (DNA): TGCACCAGCAGCCAATGGACCGGGGACAGATTAATCGAGGGTAATTCACCCCTCCACTTT.

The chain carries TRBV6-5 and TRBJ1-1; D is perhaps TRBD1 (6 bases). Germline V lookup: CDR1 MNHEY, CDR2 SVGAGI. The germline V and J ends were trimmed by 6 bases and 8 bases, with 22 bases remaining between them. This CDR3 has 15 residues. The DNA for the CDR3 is TGTGCCAGCAGGACCGGACAGACGTCTTTTCGGGAAGCTTTCTTT. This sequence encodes CASRTGQTSFREAFF.

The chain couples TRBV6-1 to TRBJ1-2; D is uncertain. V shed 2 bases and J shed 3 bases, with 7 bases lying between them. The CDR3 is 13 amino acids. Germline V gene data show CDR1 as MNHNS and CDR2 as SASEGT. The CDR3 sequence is CASSEYGDYGYTF. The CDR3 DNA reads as TGTGCCAGCAGTGAATATGGAGACTATGGCTACACCTTC.

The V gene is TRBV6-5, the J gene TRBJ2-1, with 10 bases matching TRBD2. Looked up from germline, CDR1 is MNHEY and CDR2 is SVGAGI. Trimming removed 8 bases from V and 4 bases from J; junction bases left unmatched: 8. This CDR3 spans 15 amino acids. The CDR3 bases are TGTGCCAGCCGAGCGGGAGGGTTTGAATACAATGAGCAGTTCTTC. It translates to CASRAGGFEYNEQFF.

CDR3 sequence (DNA): TGTGCCACCAGCCCGTTTGGAGGGGGCACAGATACGCAGTATTTT. It is translated as CATSPFGGGTDTQYF. The rearrangement uses TRBV24-1 and TRBJ2-3; D may be TRBD2 (6 bases). V was pared by 7 bases and J by 1 base, with 14 bases between. Germline lookup yields CDR1 KGHDR and CDR2 SFDVKD. The CDR3 sequence is 15 residues long.

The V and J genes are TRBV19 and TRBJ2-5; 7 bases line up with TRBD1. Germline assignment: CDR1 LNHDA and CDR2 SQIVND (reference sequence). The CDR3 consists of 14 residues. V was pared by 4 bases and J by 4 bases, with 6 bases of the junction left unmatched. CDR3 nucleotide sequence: TGTGCCAGTAGTAAAGAAGGGGGCGGAGAGACCCAGTACTTC. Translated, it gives CASSKEGGGETQYF.

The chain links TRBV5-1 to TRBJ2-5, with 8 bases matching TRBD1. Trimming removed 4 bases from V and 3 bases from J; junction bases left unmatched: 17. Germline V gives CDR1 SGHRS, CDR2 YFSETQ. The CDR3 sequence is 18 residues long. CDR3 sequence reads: CASSPMPIVTGAKETQYF. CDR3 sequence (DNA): TGCGCCAGCAGCCCAATGCCTATTGTGACAGGGGCTAAAGAGACCCAGTACTTC. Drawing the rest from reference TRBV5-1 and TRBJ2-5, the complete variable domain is KAGVTQTPRYLIKTRGQQVTLSCSPISGHRSVSWYQQTPGQGLQFLFEYFSETQRNKGNFPGRFSGRQFSNSRSEMNVSTLELGDSALYLCASSPMPIVTGAKETQYFGPGTRLLVL.

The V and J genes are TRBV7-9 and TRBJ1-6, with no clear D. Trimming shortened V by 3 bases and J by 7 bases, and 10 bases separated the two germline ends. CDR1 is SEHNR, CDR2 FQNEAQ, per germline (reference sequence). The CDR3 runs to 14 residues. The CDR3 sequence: CASSFRERNSPLHF. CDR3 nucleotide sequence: TGTGCCAGCAGCTTCCGGGAGAGAAATTCACCCCTCCACTTT.

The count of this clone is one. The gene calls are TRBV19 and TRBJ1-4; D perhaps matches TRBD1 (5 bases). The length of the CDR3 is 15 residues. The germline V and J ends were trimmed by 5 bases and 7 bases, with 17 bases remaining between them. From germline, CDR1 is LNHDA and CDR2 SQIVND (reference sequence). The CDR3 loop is CASSLRALSFEKLFF. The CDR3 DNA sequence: TGTGCCAGTAGTCTCAGGGCACTTAGCTTTGAAAAACTGTTTTTT.

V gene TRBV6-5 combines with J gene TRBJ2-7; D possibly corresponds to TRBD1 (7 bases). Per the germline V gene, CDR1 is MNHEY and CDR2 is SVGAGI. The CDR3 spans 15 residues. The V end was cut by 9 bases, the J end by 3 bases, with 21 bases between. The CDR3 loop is CASQGGPRDCYEQYV. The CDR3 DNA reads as TGTGCCAGTCAGGGGGGACCTCGAGATTGCTACGAGCAGTACGTC.

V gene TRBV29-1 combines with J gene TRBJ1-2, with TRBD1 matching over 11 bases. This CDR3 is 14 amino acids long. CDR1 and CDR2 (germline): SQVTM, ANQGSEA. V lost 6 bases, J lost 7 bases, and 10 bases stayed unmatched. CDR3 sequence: CSVGRDRGVSGYTF. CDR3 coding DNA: TGCAGCGTCGGCAGGGACAGGGGGGTATCTGGCTACACCTTC. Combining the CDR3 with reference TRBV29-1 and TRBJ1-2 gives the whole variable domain SAVISQKPSRDICQRGTSLTIQCQVDSQVTMMFWYRQQPGQSLTLIATANQGSEATYESGFVIDKFPISRPNLTFSTLTVSNMSPEDSSIYLCSVGRDRGVSGYTFGSGTRLTVV.

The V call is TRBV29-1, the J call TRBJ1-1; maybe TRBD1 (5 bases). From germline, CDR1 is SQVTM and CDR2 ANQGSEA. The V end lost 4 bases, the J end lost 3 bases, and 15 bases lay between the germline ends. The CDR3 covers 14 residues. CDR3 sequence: CSVGEPGGDTEAFF. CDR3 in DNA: TGCAGCGTTGGAGAGCCGGGGGGGGACACTGAAGCTTTCTTT.

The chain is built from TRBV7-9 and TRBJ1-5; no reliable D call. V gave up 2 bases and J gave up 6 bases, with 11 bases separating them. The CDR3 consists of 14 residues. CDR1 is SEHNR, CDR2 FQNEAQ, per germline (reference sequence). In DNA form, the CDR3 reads TGTGCCAGCAGCTTAACTGGAGAAGCTCAGCCCCAGCATTTT. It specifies CASSLTGEAQPQHF. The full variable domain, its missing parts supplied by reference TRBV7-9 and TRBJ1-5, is DTGVSQNPRHKITKRGQNVTFRCDPISEHNRLYWYRQTLGQGPEFLTYFQNEAQLEKSRLLSDRFSAERPKGSFSTLEIQRTEQGDSAMYLCASSLTGEAQPQHFGDGTRLSIL.

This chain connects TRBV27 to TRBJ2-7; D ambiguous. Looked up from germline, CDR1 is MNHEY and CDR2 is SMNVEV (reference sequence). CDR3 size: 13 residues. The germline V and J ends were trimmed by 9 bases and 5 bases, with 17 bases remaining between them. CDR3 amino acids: CASLRGTVHEQYF. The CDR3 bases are TGTGCCAGTCTCAGAGGAACGGTCCACGAGCAGTACTTC.